This T cell receptor (beta chain) was sequenced for a study of T cell responses to AZD1222 COVID-19 vaccine. Study-level results: Nearly half of spike-specific TCRs reportedly target variant regions that are unmutated in the B.1.351 and B.1.1.7 variants. Repertoires in all cases were sampled only once the peak T cell response had passed. Donors were largely white British and mainly female; clonal diversity was possibly underestimated. At baseline, just five to seven AZD1222 recipients tested seropositive.

Sequencing was performed with immunoSEQ multiplex PCR; in TCRdb, only in-frame clones are kept and a portion is missing. The sample holds around 190,000 clones, 91% seen once. Of note for this clone: The antigen is unknown.

This CDR3 is 16 amino acids long. Germline V gene sequence: CDR1 SGHRS, CDR2 YFSETQ. Trimming removed 2 bases at V and 3 bases at J, with 14 bases between. The chain is built from TRBV5-1 and TRBJ2-2, with D hard to call. The sequence was obtained from an adult who received the AZD1222 COVID-19 vaccine. The sample in question was peripheral blood, obtained 28 days after the second AZD1222 dose. In DNA, the CDR3 is TGCGCCAGCAGCTTTTCCGCGAGTCAGGACACCGGGGAGCTGTTTTTT. This sequence encodes CASSFSASQDTGELFF.